This T cell receptor (beta chain) was identified during a study of cytomegalovirus exposure and HLA in healthy donors. Only a few counts were recorded for this clone. Its specificity is unknown. Primers: 60 Vbeta forward and 13 Jbeta reverse. Sequenced by immunoSEQ multiplex PCR; TCRdb stores in-frame clones only, minus some. The sample includes about 140,000 clones, about 80% seen only once; the top ten take about 5%. Study-wide results and caveats: The majority of TCR sequences were rare, yet some public TCRs appeared in many donors. Later analysis showed TCR association rates varying by HLA locus, highest for DRB1 and lowest for HLA-C. Follow-up analysis seemed to connect common viral pathogens with several of the most significant clusters identified. Per published reports, the classifier diagnosed cytomegalovirus status with high specificity and sensitivity.

V lost 2 bases to trimming and J lost 9 bases, with 8 bases between them. The CDR3 consists of 12 residues. From germline, CDR1 is SGHAT and CDR2 FQNNGV. The TCR was taken from a male donor in good health and CMV-seronegative. This chain links TRBV11-2 with TRBJ1-3; weak D call: TRBD1 (5 bases). The specimen was PBMCs. For the CDR3, the DNA is TGTGCCAGCAGCTTACAGGGTAGCACCATATATTTT. Translation: CASSLQGSTIYF. The full variable domain, in which reference TRBV11-2 and TRBJ1-3 provide the parts outside the CDR3, is EAGVAQSPRYKIIEKRQSVAFWCNPISGHATLYWYQQILGQGPKLLIQFQNNGVVDDSQLPKDRFSAERLKGVDSTLKIQPAKLEDSAVYLCASSLQGSTIYFGEGSWLTVV.